This T cell receptor (beta chain) was profiled in a study of blood T cells in healthy people across ages. Whole-study results and caveats: Bulk PBMC profiling left naive and antigen-experienced comparisons inconclusive.

Through a sample-barcoded 5' primer and a J-beta primer mix, a second PCR was run for roughly 6 to 12 cycles. TCRdb itself ran the 5' RACE reads through MiXCR, one entry per CDR3 protein. The sample carries 920,000 or so distinct CDR3 sequences, roughly 45% recorded once. Per-sample yields of isolated PBMCs were at least 6 million. As for this clonotype: Its specificity is unknown.

The ends lost 4 bases at V and 0 bases at J; junction bases unmatched: 5. CDR3 length: 15 amino acids. Per the germline V gene, CDR1 is SGHNT and CDR2 is YYREEE (reference sequence). The specimen sequenced was blood. The V gene is TRBV5-4, the J gene TRBJ2-5, with TRBD2 identical over 8 bases. This TCR was sampled from a woman aged 55-69 years in good health. Here the CDR3 reads CASSAGGSYQETQYF. In DNA form, the CDR3 reads TGTGCCAGCAGCGCGGGGGGCAGCTACCAAGAGACCCAGTACTTC.